This T cell receptor (beta chain) was recovered during a study of T-cell memory formation after mild COVID-19. Germline-derived CDR1 and CDR2 are SGDLS and YYNGEE. The CDR3 is 15 residues long. V trimming: 0 bases; J trimming: 4 bases; junction bases outside the gene matches: 5. Worth noting for this clonotype: No antigen is known for it.

The study, taken as a whole, reports: Cross-reactive memory appears to have joined, as suggested by some responding clones showing up in pre-infection memory.

TCRdb re-derived calls from the 5' RACE reads in MiXCR, one entry per CDR3 protein. Of over 500,000 distinct CDR3 sequences in the sample, 17% were seen once. Sequencing was performed on PBMCs or a T cell subset sorted from them (not recorded which). This sequence joins TRBV9 and TRBJ2-7; 9 nucleotides align to TRBD2. This receptor was obtained from an adult woman who had mild COVID-19 (a few samples of this study predate the infection). Cell type and time point are not known. In DNA form, the CDR3 reads TGTGCCAGCAGCGTAGGTTCTAGCGGGGATTACGAGCAGTACTTC. It codes for CASSVGSSGDYEQYF. Drawing the rest from reference TRBV9 and TRBJ2-7, the complete variable domain is DSGVTQTPKHLITATGQRVTLRCSPRSGDLSVYWYQQSLDQGLQFLIQYYNGEERAKGNILERFSAQQFPDLHSELNLSSLELGDSALYFCASSVGSSGDYEQYFGPGTRLTVT.